One sample yielded the 8 T cell receptor beta chains listed below, sequenced in a study of blood T cell repertoires in COVID-19. Sequencing used immunoSEQ multiplex PCR; TCRdb keeps in-frame clones, though not all of them. The table includes fewer than 400,000 clones, around 92% detected once. Sequencing input: peripheral blood. These TCRs come from a woman aged 25 to 39 with COVID-19, enrolled during active disease.

The chain employs TRBV9 and TRBJ2-4, with D unclear. Between the trimmed V and J ends, which lost 1 base and 2 bases, there was a span of 13 bases. This CDR3 spans 16 amino acids. In germline, CDR1 is SGDLS, CDR2 YYNGEE. The DNA for the CDR3 is TGTGCCAGCAGCGTATACGAGGTTGCGCCCAAAAACATTCAGTACTTC. Protein sequence: CASSVYEVAPKNIQYF. The whole variable domain, remainder taken from reference TRBV9 and TRBJ2-4, is DSGVTQTPKHLITATGQRVTLRCSPRSGDLSVYWYQQSLDQGLQFLIQYYNGEERAKGNILERFSAQQFPDLHSELNLSSLELGDSALYFCASSVYEVAPKNIQYFGAGTRLSVL.

The rearrangement joins TRBV4-1 to TRBJ1-3; 8 positions match TRBD1. The CDR3 sequence is 16 residues long. With 1 base clipped from V and 0 bases from J, the junction kept 2 bases outside the gene matches. From germline, CDR1 is MGHRA and CDR2 YSYEKL. The CDR3: CASSQAGGTSGNTIYF. The CDR3 DNA reads as TGCGCCAGCAGCCAAGCAGGGGGCACCTCTGGAAACACCATATATTTT.

CDR3 region: CASSFGPLGSPLHF. DNA of the CDR3: TGTGCCAGCAGCTTTGGGCCCTTGGGTTCACCCCTCCACTTT. This chain links TRBV5-5 with TRBJ1-6; D gene ambiguous. This CDR3 is built from 14 residues. Trimming cost V 2 bases and J 9 bases, with 12 bases left between them. Per the germline V gene, CDR1 is SGHKS and CDR2 is YYEKEE (reference sequence).

This chain connects TRBV7-8 to TRBJ1-2; D call uncertain. The CDR3 covers 12 residues. Trimming left V 0 bases short and J 8 bases short, with 7 bases between. Germline-derived CDR1 and CDR2 are SGHVS and FQNEAQ. Here the CDR3 DNA reads TGTGCCAGCAGCTTAGCCACTGAAGGCTACACCTTC. It translates to CASSLATEGYTF.

The rearrangement joins TRBV5-1 to TRBJ2-3; 12 bases fit TRBD2. Trimming removed 5 bases from V and 2 bases from J; junction bases left unmatched: 6. The germline V gene encodes CDR1 SGHRS and CDR2 YFSETQ. The CDR3 loop spans 16 amino acids. In DNA form, the CDR3 reads TGCGCCAGCAGACTAGCGGGGGGCCTTTCCACAGATACGCAGTATTTT. This translates into CASRLAGGLSTDTQYF.

The V and J genes are TRBV18 and TRBJ2-5, with TRBD2 identical over 7 bases. The J segment lost 5 bases and the V segment lost 1 base, leaving 7 bases of the junction unmatched. Germline-derived CDR1 and CDR2 are KGHSH and LQKENI. CDR3 size: 15 residues. Here the CDR3 reads CASSPRTRDLETQYF. The CDR3 DNA is TGTGCCAGCTCACCACGGACTAGGGATTTGGAGACCCAGTACTTC.

The rearrangement links TRBV5-1 to TRBJ1-1, with TRBD1 matching over 7 bases. Germline values: CDR1 SGHRS, CDR2 YFSETQ. V was pared by 1 base and J by 2 bases, with 2 bases of the junction left unmatched. CDR3 length: 14 amino acids. DNA for the CDR3: TGCGCCAGCAGCTTGCAGGGGGGAAACACTGAAGCTTTCTTT. Protein sequence: CASSLQGGNTEAFF.

The rearrangement uses TRBV19 and TRBJ1-6; a possible D gene is TRBD1 (5 bases). Trimming stripped 5 bases from V and 9 bases from J, with 17 bases between. The CDR3 has 15 residues. Germline assignment: CDR1 LNHDA and CDR2 SQIVND (reference sequence). CDR3 DNA sequence: TGTGCCAGTAGTGCCTGGGACTCCTCTCTTTCACCCCTCCACTTT. Its protein is CASSAWDSSLSPLHF.